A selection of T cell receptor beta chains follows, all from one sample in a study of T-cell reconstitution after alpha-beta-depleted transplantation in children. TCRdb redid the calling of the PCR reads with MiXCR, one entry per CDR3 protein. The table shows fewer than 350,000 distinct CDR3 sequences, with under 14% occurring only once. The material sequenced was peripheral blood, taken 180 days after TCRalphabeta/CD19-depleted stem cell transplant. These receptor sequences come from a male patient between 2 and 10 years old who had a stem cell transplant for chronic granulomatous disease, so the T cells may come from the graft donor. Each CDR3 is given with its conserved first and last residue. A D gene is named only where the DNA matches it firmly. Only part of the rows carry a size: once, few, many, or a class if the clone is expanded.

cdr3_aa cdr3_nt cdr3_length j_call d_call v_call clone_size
CAWSVGSHNQPQHF TGTGCCTGGAGTGTAGGGAGTCACAATCAGCCCCAGCATTTT 14 TRBJ1-5 - TRBV30 -
CASSIDRGGTGELFF TGCGCCAGCAGCATCGACAGGGGCGGCACCGGGGAGCTGTTTTTT 15 TRBJ2-2 TRBD1 TRBV5-1 many
CASSLTVTDTQYF TGTGCCAGCAGTTTGACCGTCACAGATACGCAGTATTTT 13 TRBJ2-3 - TRBV12-3/TRBV12-4 many
CSAKGRGHSGANVLTF TGCAGTGCCAAGGGGAGAGGGCACTCTGGGGCCAACGTCCTGACTTTC 16 TRBJ2-6 - TRBV20-1 many
CAIRRQHTEAFF TGTGCCATCAGGAGACAGCACACTGAAGCTTTCTTT 12 TRBJ1-1 - TRBV10-3 many
CASSPYRDRMDEQYF TGTGCCAGCAGCCCTTACCGGGACAGGATGGACGAGCAGTACTTC 15 TRBJ2-7 TRBD1 TRBV9 many
CASSGTSTGELFF TGTGCCAGCAGTGGGACAAGCACCGGGGAGCTGTTTTTT 13 TRBJ2-2 - TRBV28 many
CASSLAATSGELFF TGTGCCAGCAGCTTGGCGGCAACCTCCGGGGAGCTGTTTTTT 14 TRBJ2-2 - TRBV7-9 many
CASSEGGNRGLGSRLLQFF TGCGCCAGCAGTGAAGGGGGAAACAGGGGCCTAGGAAGTAGGTTGTTGCAGTTCTTC 19 TRBJ2-1 TRBD1 TRBV10-2 many
CASSRGLGSYNEQFF TGTGCCAGCAGCCGAGGACTCGGCTCCTACAATGAGCAGTTCTTC 15 TRBJ2-1 - TRBV7-2 many
CATSPKGNIQYF TGTGCCACCTCCCCAAAGGGAAACATTCAGTACTTC 12 TRBJ2-4 - TRBV15 -
CASSLASGWDQFF TGTGCCAGCAGCTTGGCTAGCGGTTGGGACCAGTTCTTC 13 TRBJ2-1 TRBD2 TRBV5-5 many
CSAPRFSGANVLTF TGCAGTGCCCCGAGGTTCTCTGGGGCCAACGTCCTGACTTTC 14 TRBJ2-6 - TRBV20-1 many
CASNPTGRPGETQYF TGTGCCAGCAACCCCACAGGTCGCCCCGGAGAGACCCAGTACTTC 15 TRBJ2-5 - TRBV27 many
CASSYSGGGELFF TGTGCCAGCAGTTATTCTGGAGGCGGGGAGCTGTTTTTT 13 TRBJ2-2 - TRBV12-3/TRBV12-4 many
CASSPAGASSYNEQFF TGTGCCAGCAGTCCAGCGGGGGCCTCCTCCTACAATGAGCAGTTCTTC 16 TRBJ2-1 TRBD2 TRBV7-9 many
CATSRVYREQETQYF TGTGCCACCAGCAGAGTCTACAGGGAACAAGAGACCCAGTACTTC 15 TRBJ2-5 - TRBV15 many
CASSLEGLATYEQYF TGTGCCAGCAGCTTAGAGGGACTAGCAACCTACGAGCAGTACTTC 15 TRBJ2-7 TRBD2 TRBV7-2 many
CAWSPQQGFSYEQYF TGTGCCTGGAGTCCTCAGCAGGGGTTCTCCTACGAGCAGTACTTC 15 TRBJ2-7 - TRBV30 many
CSAVGQDQETQYF TGCAGTGCTGTAGGGCAGGACCAAGAGACCCAGTACTTC 13 TRBJ2-5 - TRBV20-1 many
CASSQTGGPYETQYF TGCGCCAGCAGCCAAACGGGAGGGCCGTATGAGACCCAGTACTTC 15 TRBJ2-5 TRBD2 TRBV4-1 many
CASSQTGPAGTDTQYF TGTGCCAGCAGCCAGACCGGGCCCGCCGGCACAGATACGCAGTATTTT 16 TRBJ2-3 - TRBV7-9 -
CASSLDLHPPGLAGVGETQYF TGCGCCAGCAGCTTGGACCTCCACCCCCCGGGACTAGCGGGAGTCGGAGAGACCCAGTACTTC 21 TRBJ2-5 TRBD2 TRBV5-1 many
CASSPGTPSTDTQYF TGTGCCAGCTCACCGGGGACCCCTAGCACAGATACGCAGTATTTT 15 TRBJ2-3 - TRBV18 many
CASSVQGVGYTF TGCGCCAGCAGCGTTCAGGGGGTCGGCTACACCTTC 12 TRBJ1-2 TRBD1 TRBV5-1 many